This is a list of T cell receptor beta chains from one sample in a study of metastatic and nonmetastatic thyroid tumors. TCRdb reprocessed the PCR reads via MiXCR. The sample lists about 19,000 clones; roughly 15% were seen once. Sequenced material: blood. These receptors were collected from a male donor with papillary thyroid cancer or a benign thyroid nodule (not recorded which). Some clones in this sample may be carry-over from other donors' samples. The CDR3 runs from the conserved cysteine through the conserved F or W. Each record gives: V gene, J gene, CDR3 protein.

TRBV7-3	TRBJ2-3	CASSLGTDTQYF
TRBV24-1	TRBJ2-5	CATNQGGGETQYF
TRBV3-1	TRBJ2-3	CASSQEGGTDTQYF
TRBV7-3	TRBJ2-1	CASSLSLAGRVYSDEQFF
TRBV27	TRBJ1-5	CASSPRTGAYSNQPQHF
TRBV6-1	TRBJ1-1	CASQGGGTEAFF
TRBV4-1	TRBJ2-7	CAISRRGSLEEQYF
TRBV6-2/TRBV6-3	TRBJ2-7	CASSYRDRGSSEQYF
TRBV7-9	TRBJ2-3	CASRLGLSDTQYF
TRBV20-1	TRBJ2-6	CSARGDDSGANVLTF
TRBV6-1	TRBJ1-5	CASSRTENQPQHF
TRBV5-6	TRBJ2-5	CASSLVGPKETQYF
TRBV28	TRBJ1-2	CASLQGEHYGYTF
TRBV19	TRBJ2-7	CASSISHVGQGVSYEQYF
TRBV6-1	TRBJ1-1	CASSPGFFGTEAFF
TRBV10-1	TRBJ2-1	CASSEHNEFGEQFF
TRBV7-2	TRBJ2-1	CASSLGGLNEQFF
TRBV11-2	TRBJ2-7	CASSFGQNHLYEQYF
TRBV7-9	TRBJ2-7	CASSHEQQYF
TRBV20-1	TRBJ2-1	CSARGGQGAVGFF
TRBV7-9	TRBJ1-5	CASSLGNQPQHF
TRBV18	TRBJ2-7	CASSPSDTREQYF
TRBV5-1	TRBJ1-4	CASSRDGSPDVAEKLFF
TRBV9	TRBJ2-7	CASSVGQGAYEQYF
TRBV25-1	TRBJ2-6	CASSGTGSGANVLTF
TRBV28	TRBJ2-1	CASSFRGSYNEQFF
TRBV28	TRBJ2-1	CASSSPTSGIYNEQFF
TRBV12-3/TRBV12-4	TRBJ2-1	CASISGQGTSWRAYDEQFF
TRBV5-5	TRBJ2-1	CASSSTEGPGSYNEQFF
TRBV5-8	TRBJ2-3	CASSLGQHTDTQYF
TRBV30	TRBJ2-5	CAWSLGTVEGETQYF
TRBV9	TRBJ2-5	CASSVAGLAGVETQYF
TRBV6-2/TRBV6-3	TRBJ2-5	CASMSAAGETQYF
TRBV7-9	TRBJ2-1	CASSVVEQGDEQFF
TRBV6-1	TRBJ1-3	CASSLGRNTIYF
TRBV6-6	TRBJ1-1	CASSYPGKNTEAFF
TRBV20-1	TRBJ2-3	CSATGGTSTDTQYF
TRBV20-1	TRBJ2-3	CSAGETPRTDTQYF
TRBV9	TRBJ2-7	CASSPRTSGAYEQYF
TRBV20-1	TRBJ2-5	CSAPLWDRVRRETQYF
TRBV5-1	TRBJ1-1	CASSSDRGEARGAFF
TRBV11-2	TRBJ2-7	CASSSPGQGLGEQYF
TRBV5-4	TRBJ2-5	CASSAPDSEETQYF
TRBV6-5	TRBJ1-2	CASSYSRYSSNYGYTF
TRBV5-4	TRBJ1-5	CASSLSGQSNQPQHF
TRBV2	TRBJ2-5	CASKGLAGGFETQYF
TRBV18	TRBJ2-5	CASSPGTEETQYF
TRBV6-8	TRBJ2-7	CASSNPGVGVADYEQYF
TRBV20-1	TRBJ1-5	CSAVDMLGPNQPQHF
TRBV11-1	TRBJ2-7	CASSLMATVSYEQYF
TRBV12-3/TRBV12-4	TRBJ2-1	CASRKGLLNEQFF
TRBV11-3	TRBJ2-5	CASSPTGEVDMETQYF
TRBV6-1	TRBJ2-1	CASSSGTGIYNEQFF
TRBV20-1	TRBJ2-7	CSASPLAGQSYEQYF
TRBV30	TRBJ1-5	CAWRRGTSNQPQHF
TRBV3-1	TRBJ2-2	CASSQRLTNTGELFF
TRBV7-3	TRBJ2-1	CASSLEVAGYPTFF